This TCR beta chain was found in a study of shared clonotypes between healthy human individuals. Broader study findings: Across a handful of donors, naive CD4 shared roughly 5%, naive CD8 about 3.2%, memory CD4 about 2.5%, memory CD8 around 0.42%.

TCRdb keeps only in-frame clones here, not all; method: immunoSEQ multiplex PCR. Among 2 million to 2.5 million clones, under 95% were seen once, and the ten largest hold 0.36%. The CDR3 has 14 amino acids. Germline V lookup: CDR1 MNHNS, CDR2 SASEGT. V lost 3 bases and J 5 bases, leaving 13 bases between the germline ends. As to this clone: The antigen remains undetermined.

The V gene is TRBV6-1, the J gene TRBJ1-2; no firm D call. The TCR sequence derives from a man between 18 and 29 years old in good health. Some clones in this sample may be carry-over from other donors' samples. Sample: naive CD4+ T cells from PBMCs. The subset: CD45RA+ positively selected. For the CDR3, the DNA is TGTGCCAGCAGTGACCTGTTTAGGAGTTATGGCTACACCTTC. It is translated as CASSDLFRSYGYTF.